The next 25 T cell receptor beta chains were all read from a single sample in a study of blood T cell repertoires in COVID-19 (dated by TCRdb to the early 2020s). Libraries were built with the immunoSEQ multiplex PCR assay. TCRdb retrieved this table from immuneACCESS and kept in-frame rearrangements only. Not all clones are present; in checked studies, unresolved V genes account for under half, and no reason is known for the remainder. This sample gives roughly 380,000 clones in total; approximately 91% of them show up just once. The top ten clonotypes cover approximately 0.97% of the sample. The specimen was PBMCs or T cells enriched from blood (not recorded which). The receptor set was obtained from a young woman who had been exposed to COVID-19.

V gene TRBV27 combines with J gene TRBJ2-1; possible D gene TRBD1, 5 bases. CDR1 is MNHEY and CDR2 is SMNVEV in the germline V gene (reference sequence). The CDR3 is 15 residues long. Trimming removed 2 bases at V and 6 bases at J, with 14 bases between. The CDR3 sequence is CASSLDSGLPNEQFF. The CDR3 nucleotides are TGTGCCAGCAGTTTAGACAGTGGCTTACCCAATGAGCAGTTCTTC.

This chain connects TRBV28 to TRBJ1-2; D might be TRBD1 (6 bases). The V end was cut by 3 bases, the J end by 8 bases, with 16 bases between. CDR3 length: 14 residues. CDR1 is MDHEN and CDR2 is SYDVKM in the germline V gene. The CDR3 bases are TGTGCCAGCAGTTTTCCGGGCCCAGGGGTCGGCTACACCTTC. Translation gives CASSFPGPGVGYTF.

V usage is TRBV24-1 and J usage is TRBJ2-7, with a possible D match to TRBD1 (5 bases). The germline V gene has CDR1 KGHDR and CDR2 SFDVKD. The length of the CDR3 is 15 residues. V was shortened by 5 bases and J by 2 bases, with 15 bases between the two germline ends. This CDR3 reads CATSAKKDNTYEQYF. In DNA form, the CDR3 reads TGTGCCACCAGTGCGAAAAAGGACAATACCTACGAGCAGTACTTC.

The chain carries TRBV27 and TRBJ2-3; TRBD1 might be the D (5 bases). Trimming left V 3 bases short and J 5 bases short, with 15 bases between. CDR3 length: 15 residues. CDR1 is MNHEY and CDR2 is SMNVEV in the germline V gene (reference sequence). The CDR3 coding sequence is TGTGCCAGCAGTTTGCTGCAGGGTGGAATAGATACGCAGTATTTT. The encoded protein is CASSLLQGGIDTQYF.

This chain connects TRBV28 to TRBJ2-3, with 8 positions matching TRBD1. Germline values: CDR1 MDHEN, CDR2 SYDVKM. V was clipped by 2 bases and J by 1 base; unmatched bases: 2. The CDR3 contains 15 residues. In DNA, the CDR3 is TGTGCCAGCAGTTTACCACAGGGGGGCACAGATACGCAGTATTTT. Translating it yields CASSLPQGGTDTQYF.

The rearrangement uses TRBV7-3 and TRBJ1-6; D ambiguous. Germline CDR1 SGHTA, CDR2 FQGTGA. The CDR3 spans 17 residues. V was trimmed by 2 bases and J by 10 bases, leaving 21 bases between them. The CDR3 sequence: CASSLFGAGFVSSPLHF. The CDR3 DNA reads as TGTGCCAGCAGCTTATTCGGCGCAGGCTTCGTCTCGTCACCCCTCCACTTT.

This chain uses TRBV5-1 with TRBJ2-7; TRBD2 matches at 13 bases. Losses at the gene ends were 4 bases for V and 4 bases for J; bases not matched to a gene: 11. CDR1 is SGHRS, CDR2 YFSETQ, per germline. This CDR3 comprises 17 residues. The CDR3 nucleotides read TGCGCCAGCAGCGGGGGACTAGCGGGATCTAATGGGTACGAGCAGTACTTC. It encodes CASSGGLAGSNGYEQYF.

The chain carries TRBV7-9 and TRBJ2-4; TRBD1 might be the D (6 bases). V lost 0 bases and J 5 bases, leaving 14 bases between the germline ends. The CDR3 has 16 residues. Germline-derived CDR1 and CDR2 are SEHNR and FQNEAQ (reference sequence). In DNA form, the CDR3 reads TGTGCCAGCAGCTTAGCGGGGGCAGGGTGGCAAAACATTCAGTACTTC. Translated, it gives CASSLAGAGWQNIQYF.

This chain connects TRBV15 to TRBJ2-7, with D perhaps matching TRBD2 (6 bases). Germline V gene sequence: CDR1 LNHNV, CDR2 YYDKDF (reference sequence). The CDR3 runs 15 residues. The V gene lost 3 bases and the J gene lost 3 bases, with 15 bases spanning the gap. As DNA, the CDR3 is TGTGCCACCAGCAGCGTGGAGGGACTCTACTACGAGCAGTACTTC. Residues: CATSSVEGLYYEQYF.

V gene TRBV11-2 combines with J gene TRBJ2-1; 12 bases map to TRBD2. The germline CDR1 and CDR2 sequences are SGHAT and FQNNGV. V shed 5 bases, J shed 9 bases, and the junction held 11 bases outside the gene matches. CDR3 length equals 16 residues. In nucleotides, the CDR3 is TGTGCCAGCAGCCAAGGACTAGCGGGAACTCCGAGTGAGCAGTTCTTC. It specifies CASSQGLAGTPSEQFF.

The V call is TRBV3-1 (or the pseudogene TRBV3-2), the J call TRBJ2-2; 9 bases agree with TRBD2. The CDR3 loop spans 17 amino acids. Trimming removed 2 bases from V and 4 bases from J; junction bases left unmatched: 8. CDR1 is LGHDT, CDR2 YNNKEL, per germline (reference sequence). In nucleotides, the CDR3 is TGTGCCAGCAGCCAACGCCGGGGACTAGCTGGCACCGGGGAGCTGTTTTTT. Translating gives CASSQRRGLAGTGELFF.

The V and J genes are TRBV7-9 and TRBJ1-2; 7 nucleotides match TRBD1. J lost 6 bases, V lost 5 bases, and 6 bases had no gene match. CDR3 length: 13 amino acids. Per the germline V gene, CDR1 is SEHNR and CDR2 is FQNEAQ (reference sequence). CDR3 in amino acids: CASSPLRGDGYTF. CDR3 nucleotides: TGTGCCAGCAGCCCTCTCAGGGGGGATGGCTACACCTTC. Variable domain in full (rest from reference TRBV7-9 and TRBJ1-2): DTGVSQNPRHKITKRGQNVTFRCDPISEHNRLYWYRQTLGQGPEFLTYFQNEAQLEKSRLLSDRFSAERPKGSFSTLEIQRTEQGDSAMYLCASSPLRGDGYTFGSGTRLTVV.

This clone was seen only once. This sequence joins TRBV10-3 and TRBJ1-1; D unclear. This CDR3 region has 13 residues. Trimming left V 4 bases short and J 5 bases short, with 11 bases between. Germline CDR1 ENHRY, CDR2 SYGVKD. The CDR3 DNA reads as TGTGCCATCAGTGGTGAGATGCGGACTGAAGCTTTCTTT. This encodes CAISGEMRTEAFF.

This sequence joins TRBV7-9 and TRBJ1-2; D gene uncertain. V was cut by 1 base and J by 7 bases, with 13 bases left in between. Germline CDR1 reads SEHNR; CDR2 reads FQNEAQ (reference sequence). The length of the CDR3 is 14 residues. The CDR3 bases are TGTGCCAGCAGCTTAGAACGAGCGGAGGGTGGCTACACCTTC. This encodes CASSLERAEGGYTF. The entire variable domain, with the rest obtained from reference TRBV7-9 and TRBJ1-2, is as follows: DTGVSQNPRHKITKRGQNVTFRCDPISEHNRLYWYRQTLGQGPEFLTYFQNEAQLEKSRLLSDRFSAERPKGSFSTLEIQRTEQGDSAMYLCASSLERAEGGYTFGSGTRLTVV.

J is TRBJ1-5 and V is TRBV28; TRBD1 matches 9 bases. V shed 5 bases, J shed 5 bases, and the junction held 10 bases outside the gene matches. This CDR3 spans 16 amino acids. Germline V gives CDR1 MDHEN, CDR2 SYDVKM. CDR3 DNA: TGTGCCAGCAGTACCGGACAGGGGTCGATTGATCAGCCCCAGCATTTT. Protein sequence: CASSTGQGSIDQPQHF.

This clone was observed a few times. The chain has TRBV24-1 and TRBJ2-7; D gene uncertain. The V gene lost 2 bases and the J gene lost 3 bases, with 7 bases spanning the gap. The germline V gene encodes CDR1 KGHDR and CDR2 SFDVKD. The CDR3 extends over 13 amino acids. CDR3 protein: CATSDSWSYEQYF. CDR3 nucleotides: TGTGCCACCAGTGATTCCTGGAGCTACGAGCAGTACTTC.

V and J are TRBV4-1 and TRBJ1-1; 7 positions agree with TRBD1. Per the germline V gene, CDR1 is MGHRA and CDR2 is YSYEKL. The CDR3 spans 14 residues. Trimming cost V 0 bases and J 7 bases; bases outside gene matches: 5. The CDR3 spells CASSQERGLSEAFF. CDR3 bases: TGCGCCAGCAGCCAAGAGAGGGGGCTAAGTGAAGCTTTCTTT.

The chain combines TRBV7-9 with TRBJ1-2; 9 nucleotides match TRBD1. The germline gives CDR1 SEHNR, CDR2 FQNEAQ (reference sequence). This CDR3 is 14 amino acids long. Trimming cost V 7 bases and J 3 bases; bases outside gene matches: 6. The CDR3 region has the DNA TGTGCCAGCACCCCGGGACAGGGATACTATGGCTACACCTTC. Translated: CASTPGQGYYGYTF.

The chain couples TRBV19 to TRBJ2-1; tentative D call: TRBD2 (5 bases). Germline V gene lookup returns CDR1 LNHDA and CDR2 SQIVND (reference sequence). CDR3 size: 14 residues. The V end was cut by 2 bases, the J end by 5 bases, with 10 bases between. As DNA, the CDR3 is TGTGCCAGTAGTATATTTCCGGGAAACAATGAGCAGTTCTTC. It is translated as CASSIFPGNNEQFF.

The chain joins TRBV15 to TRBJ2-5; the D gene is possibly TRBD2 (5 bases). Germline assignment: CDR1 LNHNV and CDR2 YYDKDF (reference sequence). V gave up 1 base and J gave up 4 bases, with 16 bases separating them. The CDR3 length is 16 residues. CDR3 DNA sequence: TGTGCCACCAGCAGAGCGGGGATGGGCACGGGAGAGACCCAGTACTTC. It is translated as CATSRAGMGTGETQYF.

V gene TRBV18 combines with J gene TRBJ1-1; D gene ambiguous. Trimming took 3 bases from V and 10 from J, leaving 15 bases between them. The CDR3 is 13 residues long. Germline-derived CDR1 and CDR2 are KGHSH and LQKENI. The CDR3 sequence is CASSPDRGRGAFF. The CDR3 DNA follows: TGTGCCAGCTCACCCGACCGCGGGAGAGGAGCTTTCTTT.

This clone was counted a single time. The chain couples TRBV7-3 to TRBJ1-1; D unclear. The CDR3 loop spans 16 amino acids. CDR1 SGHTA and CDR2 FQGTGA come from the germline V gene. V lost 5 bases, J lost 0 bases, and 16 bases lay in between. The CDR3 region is CASSQLEYSMNTEAFF. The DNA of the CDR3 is TGTGCCAGCAGCCAATTAGAGTACAGCATGAACACTGAAGCTTTCTTT.

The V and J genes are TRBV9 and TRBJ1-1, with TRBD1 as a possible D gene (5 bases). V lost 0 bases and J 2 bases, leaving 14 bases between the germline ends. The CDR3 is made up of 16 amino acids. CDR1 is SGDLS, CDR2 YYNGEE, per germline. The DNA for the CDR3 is TGTGCCAGCAGCGTAGCGGTAAGGGGCGGAAACACTGAAGCTTTCTTT. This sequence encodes CASSVAVRGGNTEAFF.

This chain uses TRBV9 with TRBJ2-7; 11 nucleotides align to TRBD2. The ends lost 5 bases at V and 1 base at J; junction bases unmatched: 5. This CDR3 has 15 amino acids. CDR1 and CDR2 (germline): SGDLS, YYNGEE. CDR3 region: CASSPGTSGSYEQYF. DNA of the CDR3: TGTGCCAGCAGTCCCGGGACTAGCGGTTCCTACGAGCAGTACTTC.

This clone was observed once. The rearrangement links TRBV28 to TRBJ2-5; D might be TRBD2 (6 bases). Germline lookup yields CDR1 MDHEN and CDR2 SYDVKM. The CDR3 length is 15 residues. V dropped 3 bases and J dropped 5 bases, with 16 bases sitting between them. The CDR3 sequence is CASSLSGGLMETQYF. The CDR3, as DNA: TGTGCCAGCAGTTTGTCTGGAGGGCTTATGGAGACCCAGTACTTC.